A selection of T cell receptor beta chains follows, all from one sample in a study of T cells in Graves' hyperthyroidism and ophthalmopathy. TCRdb re-called the multiplex PCR reads through MiXCR, storing one row per CDR3 protein. Of more than 500,000 distinct CDR3 sequences in the sample, roughly 14% are singletons; the top ten hold about 4.5%. Sequencing input: blood. The receptors were gathered from a woman between 40 and 50 years old with Graves' ophthalmopathy. Both conserved end residues are part of each CDR3. Each record gives: D gene, clone size, V gene, J gene, CDR3 protein, CDR3 DNA. D genes are given only for firm matches. Part of the rows lack a size; the others show once, few, many or a class for expanded clones.

D: NA
size: few
V: TRBV10-3
J: TRBJ2-5
CDR3: CASRGEIGETQYF
DNA: TGTGCCTCACGAGGGGAGATCGGAGAGACCCAGTACTTC

D: TRBD1
size: many
V: TRBV12-3/TRBV12-4
J: TRBJ1-1
CDR3: CASSPTGGVLNTEAFF
DNA: TGTGCCAGCAGTCCTACAGGGGGCGTCCTGAACACTGAAGCTTTCTTT

D: NA
size: many
V: TRBV20-1
J: TRBJ2-5
CDR3: CSAGLAEYQETQYF
DNA: TGCAGTGCGGGATTAGCGGAGTACCAAGAGACCCAGTACTTC

D: TRBD2
size: NA
V: TRBV4-1
J: TRBJ2-3
CDR3: CASSQDRGEGSPQSTQYF
DNA: TGCGCCAGCAGCCAAGATCGAGGGGAGGGGAGTCCACAGTCAACGCAGTATTTT

D: NA
size: few
V: TRBV28
J: TRBJ2-5
CDR3: CASSPMGPDRETQYF
DNA: TGTGCCAGCAGCCCGATGGGGCCTGATCGGGAGACCCAGTACTTC

D: NA
size: many
V: TRBV20-1
J: TRBJ1-1
CDR3: CSARVLQGDTEAFF
DNA: TGCAGTGCTAGAGTTTTGCAGGGTGACACTGAAGCTTTCTTT

D: TRBD2
size: many
V: TRBV27
J: TRBJ2-7
CDR3: CASGQGLAVYEQYF
DNA: TGTGCCAGCGGGCAGGGACTAGCGGTCTACGAGCAGTACTTC

D: NA
size: many
V: TRBV10-3
J: TRBJ2-7
CDR3: CAISGYDTSSYEQYF
DNA: TGTGCCATCAGTGGGTACGACACCTCTTCCTACGAGCAGTACTTC

D: TRBD2
size: many
V: TRBV2
J: TRBJ2-5
CDR3: CASSAAGGPETQYF
DNA: TGTGCCAGCAGTGCAGCGGGAGGGCCGGAGACCCAGTACTTC

D: TRBD2
size: many
V: TRBV2
J: TRBJ2-7
CDR3: CASSTLQGLATEQYF
DNA: TGTGCCAGCAGCACGCTCCAAGGACTAGCAACTGAGCAGTACTTC

D: NA
size: NA
V: TRBV30
J: TRBJ2-7
CDR3: CASSETESYEQYF
DNA: TGTGCCTCCTCGGAGACCGAGTCATACGAGCAGTACTTC

D: TRBD2
size: many
V: TRBV6-5
J: TRBJ2-7
CDR3: CASSYRTGTSGTYEQYF
DNA: TGTGCCAGCAGTTATCGCACCGGGACTAGCGGTACCTACGAGCAGTACTTC

D: NA
size: few
V: TRBV6-1
J: TRBJ1-6
CDR3: CASSDLDFHNSPLHF
DNA: TGTGCCAGCAGTGACCTGGACTTTCATAATTCACCCCTCCACTTT

D: NA
size: many
V: TRBV7-9
J: TRBJ2-5
CDR3: CASSLRRALLQETQYF
DNA: TGTGCCAGCAGCTTAAGAAGGGCATTGTTACAAGAGACCCAGTACTTC

D: TRBD2
size: NA
V: TRBV12-3/TRBV12-4
J: TRBJ2-7
CDR3: CASGPGTSGRRVYEQYF
DNA: TGTGCCAGCGGCCCCGGGACTAGCGGGAGAAGGGTGTACGAGCAGTACTTC

D: NA
size: many
V: TRBV28
J: TRBJ1-2
CDR3: CASSFLGTGGDDGYTF
DNA: TGTGCCAGCAGTTTTTTGGGGACCGGGGGCGATGATGGCTACACCTTC

D: NA
size: many
V: TRBV28
J: TRBJ2-7
CDR3: CASSLGGPLSYEQYF
DNA: TGTGCCAGCAGTTTAGGGGGCCCCCTCTCCTACGAGCAGTACTTC

D: NA
size: NA
V: TRBV20-1
J: TRBJ1-5
CDR3: CSARKVAEYISNQPQHF
DNA: TGCAGTGCTAGAAAGGTTGCGGAATATATTAGCAATCAGCCCCAGCATTTT

D: NA
size: few
V: TRBV19
J: TRBJ1-1
CDR3: CASSIVGGTDEAFF
DNA: TGTGCCAGTAGTATCGTGGGGGGAACCGATGAAGCTTTCTTT

D: NA
size: many
V: TRBV5-1
J: TRBJ2-7
CDR3: CASSEGDRDEQYF
DNA: TGCGCCAGCAGTGAGGGGGATCGGGACGAGCAGTACTTC

D: NA
size: many
V: TRBV12-3/TRBV12-4
J: TRBJ2-2
CDR3: CASSLRPQNTGELFF
DNA: TGTGCCAGCAGTTTAAGGCCCCAGAACACCGGGGAGCTGTTTTTT

D: TRBD1
size: few
V: TRBV29-1
J: TRBJ1-1
CDR3: CSVPAPGTGGQRTEAFF
DNA: TGCAGCGTACCGGCACCTGGGACAGGGGGCCAAAGGACTGAAGCTTTCTTT

D: TRBD1
size: many
V: TRBV29-1
J: TRBJ1-2
CDR3: CSVGTDPASGYTF
DNA: TGCAGCGTCGGGACAGATCCGGCGAGTGGCTACACCTTC

D: TRBD1
size: NA
V: TRBV7-2
J: TRBJ1-2
CDR3: CASSSRDRGDYGYTF
DNA: TGTGCCAGCAGCTCTCGGGACAGGGGTGACTATGGCTACACCTTC

D: TRBD2
size: many
V: TRBV12-3/TRBV12-4
J: TRBJ2-2
CDR3: CASSLVVGGPIRELFF
DNA: TGTGCCAGCAGTTTAGTGGTGGGAGGGCCAATACGAGAGCTGTTTTTT

D: NA
size: few
V: TRBV13
J: TRBJ2-5
CDR3: CASRRGRAEETQYF
DNA: TGTGCCAGCAGACGGGGACGAGCGGAAGAGACCCAGTACTTC

D: NA
size: many
V: TRBV2
J: TRBJ1-6
CDR3: CASSEQGPSDSPLHF
DNA: TGTGCCAGCAGTGAGCAGGGCCCGTCTGATTCACCCCTCCACTTT

D: NA
size: few
V: TRBV6-5
J: TRBJ1-2
CDR3: CASSYAGAGKYGYTF
DNA: TGTGCCAGCAGTTACGCGGGGGCTGGTAAATATGGCTACACCTTC

D: NA
size: few
V: TRBV9
J: TRBJ1-6
CDR3: CASSRGEGSPLHF
DNA: TGTGCCAGCAGCCGAGGGGAGGGGTCACCCCTCCACTTT

D: NA
size: few
V: TRBV4-1
J: TRBJ2-5
CDR3: CASSQSIIGTQYF
DNA: TGCGCCAGCAGCCAGTCTATAATTGGGACCCAGTACTTC

D: NA
size: NA
V: TRBV12-3/TRBV12-4
J: TRBJ1-5
CDR3: CASAKTGNSNQPQHF
DNA: TGTGCCAGCGCGAAGACAGGAAATAGCAATCAGCCCCAGCATTTT

D: TRBD1
size: NA
V: TRBV12-3/TRBV12-4
J: TRBJ1-1
CDR3: CASSLEQGGGAFF
DNA: TGTGCCAGCAGCCTAGAGCAGGGGGGGGGGGCTTTCTTT

D: NA
size: many
V: TRBV19
J: TRBJ2-5
CDR3: CASSPRGSGGVGTQYF
DNA: TGTGCCAGTAGTCCCCGGGGTAGCGGAGGCGTCGGGACCCAGTACTTC

D: NA
size: many
V: TRBV20-1
J: TRBJ2-5
CDR3: CSSYPPRSDKETQYF
DNA: TGCAGTTCTTACCCCCCTAGGAGCGATAAAGAGACCCAGTACTTC

D: TRBD2
size: many
V: TRBV12-3/TRBV12-4
J: TRBJ2-7
CDR3: CASSDSGTSTYEQYF
DNA: TGTGCCAGCAGTGACTCCGGGACTAGCACCTACGAGCAGTACTTC

D: NA
size: many
V: TRBV20-1
J: TRBJ2-7
CDR3: CSAREPRGTYEQYF
DNA: TGCAGTGCTAGAGAACCCCGGGGAACCTACGAGCAGTACTTC

D: TRBD1
size: many
V: TRBV6-2/TRBV6-3
J: TRBJ1-2
CDR3: CASSYNAPGGYGYTF
DNA: TGTGCCAGCAGTTACAATGCCCCAGGGGGCTATGGCTACACCTTC

D: TRBD1
size: NA
V: TRBV6-1
J: TRBJ2-5
CDR3: CASRWTGQETQYF
DNA: TGTGCCAGCAGATGGACAGGTCAAGAGACCCAGTACTTC

D: NA
size: once
V: TRBV4-2
J: TRBJ1-5
CDR3: CASSLIAEYSNQPQHF
DNA: TGTGCCAGCAGCCTTATAGCAGAATATAGCAATCAGCCCCAGCATTTT

D: NA
size: many
V: TRBV25-1
J: TRBJ2-7
CDR3: CATGESSYEQYF
DNA: TGTGCCACGGGGGAGAGCTCCTACGAGCAGTACTTC

D: NA
size: NA
V: TRBV20-1
J: TRBJ2-5
CDR3: CSARAKLETQYF
DNA: TGCAGTGCTAGAGCGAAGTTGGAGACCCAGTACTTC

D: NA
size: few
V: TRBV7-9
J: TRBJ1-2
CDR3: CASSLGLDSYGYTF
DNA: TGTGCCAGCAGCTTAGGGTTGGACAGCTATGGCTACACCTTC

D: TRBD1
size: NA
V: TRBV7-9
J: TRBJ2-5
CDR3: CASSLIGRGRRETQYF
DNA: TGTGCCAGCAGCTTAATCGGCAGGGGGCGCCGGGAGACCCAGTACTTC

D: TRBD1
size: many
V: TRBV2
J: TRBJ2-5
CDR3: CASMFDRGETQYF
DNA: TGTGCCAGCATGTTCGACAGGGGGGAGACCCAGTACTTC

D: TRBD1
size: many
V: TRBV6-1
J: TRBJ1-5
CDR3: CASRARGGPNQPQHF
DNA: TGTGCCAGCAGAGCCAGGGGGGGCCCCAATCAGCCCCAGCATTTT

D: TRBD1
size: many
V: TRBV5-1
J: TRBJ1-5
CDR3: CASPGTGGEQPQHF
DNA: TGCGCCAGCCCGGGGACAGGGGGCGAACAGCCCCAGCATTTT

D: NA
size: many
V: TRBV6-1
J: TRBJ1-3
CDR3: CAAQRGSGNTIYF
DNA: TGTGCCGCTCAACGGGGGTCTGGAAACACCATATATTTT

D: NA
size: few
V: TRBV19
J: TRBJ2-7
CDR3: CASSMRQPGYEQYF
DNA: TGTGCCAGTAGTATGCGACAGCCTGGCTACGAGCAGTACTTC

D: TRBD1
size: NA
V: TRBV7-6
J: TRBJ2-7
CDR3: CVSSTRQGWQYF
DNA: TGTGTCAGCAGCACAAGACAGGGTTGGCAGTACTTC

D: NA
size: few
V: TRBV30
J: TRBJ2-2
CDR3: CAWRAGEFAGELFF
DNA: TGTGCCTGGAGGGCAGGGGAGTTTGCCGGGGAGCTGTTTTTT

D: TRBD1
size: many
V: TRBV2
J: TRBJ1-2
CDR3: CASSSLRTGGGYGYTF
DNA: TGTGCCAGCAGTAGCCTTAGGACAGGGGGCGGCTATGGCTACACCTTC

D: NA
size: NA
V: TRBV10-1
J: TRBJ1-2
CDR3: CASRFRIGYTF
DNA: TGCGCCAGCAGATTCAGGATTGGCTACACCTTC

D: NA
size: many
V: TRBV19
J: TRBJ1-2
CDR3: CASSIFFAGGYGYTF
DNA: TGTGCCAGTAGTATTTTCTTTGCGGGAGGCTATGGCTACACCTTC

D: TRBD2
size: NA
V: TRBV9
J: TRBJ2-7
CDR3: CASSSGPGLAGYEQYF
DNA: TGTGCCAGCAGCTCTGGCCCGGGACTAGCGGGCTACGAGCAGTACTTC

D: NA
size: many
V: TRBV11-2
J: TRBJ1-1
CDR3: CASSLGADTEAFF
DNA: TGTGCCAGCAGCTTAGGCGCCGACACTGAAGCTTTCTTT

D: TRBD2
size: many
V: TRBV30
J: TRBJ2-7
CDR3: CAWGRAGVAFHEQYF
DNA: TGTGCCTGGGGACGGGCGGGAGTGGCTTTTCACGAGCAGTACTTC

D: NA
size: NA
V: TRBV7-9
J: TRBJ1-3
CDR3: CATAGGHNTIYF
DNA: TGTGCCACGGCCGGGGGACATAACACCATATATTTT

D: TRBD2
size: many
V: TRBV29-1
J: TRBJ2-2
CDR3: CSVGTGTSDTGELFF
DNA: TGCAGCGTCGGAACCGGGACTAGCGACACCGGGGAGCTGTTTTTT